This T cell receptor beta chain was recorded in a study of T cell responses to AZD1222 COVID-19 vaccine. About this clone itself: The antigen is undetermined.

Findings and caveats of the study: Donors skewed white British and female; clonal diversity was possibly underestimated. Close to half of all spike-specific TCRs reportedly target regions of the variants that are unmutated. Spike-specific TCR breadth and depth grew following two AZD1222 doses.

Second doses were pooled across both intervals (about 4 or about 12 weeks). Libraries were prepared by immunoSEQ multiplex PCR; TCRdb keeps only in-frame clonotypes and omits some of them. The sample yields 95,000 to 150,000 clones, around 92% seen once. Germline assignment: CDR1 LNHDA and CDR2 SQIVND (reference sequence). V dropped 3 bases and J dropped 0; count of bases not matched to a gene: 14. CDR3 length equals 20 residues. The gene calls are TRBV19 and TRBJ2-2; 9 positions match TRBD1. Specimen: peripheral blood, collected 28 days after the second AZD1222 dose. This TCR was recovered from an adult who received the AZD1222 COVID-19 vaccine. This CDR3 is CASSILPGQGSSANTGELFF. The CDR3 DNA follows: TGTGCCAGTAGTATTCTCCCGGGACAGGGTTCTTCCGCGAACACCGGGGAGCTGTTTTTT.